One sample yielded the 12 T cell receptor beta chains listed below, sequenced in a study of OX40 agonist ivuxolimab in advanced cancers. TCRdb's table, derived via immunoSEQ multiplex PCR, lists solely in-frame clones and lacks some. The data contain approximately 40,000 clones, about four fifths of them singletons. The specimen was CD4+ or CD8+ T cells sorted from blood, collected in a trial of the OX40 agonist ivuxolimab. The receptors here all came from an adult with an advanced solid tumor such as melanoma, head and neck, liver or kidney cancer.

This chain joins TRBV5-6 and TRBJ2-1, with 12 bases that match TRBD2. The V segment lost 4 bases and the J segment 7 bases; nucleotides outside the gene matches: 9. Germline-derived CDR1 and CDR2 are SGHDT and YYEEEE. The CDR3 has 16 amino acids. The CDR3, as DNA: TGTGCCAGCAGCCCTGCAGTCGGGACTAGCGGGAATGAGCAGTTCTTC. Translating gives CASSPAVGTSGNEQFF. Full variable domain (remainder filled in from reference TRBV5-6 and TRBJ2-1): DAGVTQSPTHLIKTRGQQVTLRCSPKSGHDTVSWYQQALGQGPQFIFQYYEEEERQRGNFPDRFSGHQFPNYSSELNVNALLLGDSALYLCASSPAVGTSGNEQFFGPGTRLTVL.

This clone was seen a single time. The rearrangement joins TRBV19 to TRBJ2-1; TRBD2 agrees at 9 bases. J lost 6 bases, V lost 4 bases, and 7 bases had no gene match. The germline V gene has CDR1 LNHDA and CDR2 SQIVND (reference sequence). This CDR3 is 15 amino acids long. CDR3 residues: CASSTRRLAANEQFF. The CDR3 DNA is TGTGCCAGTAGTACCAGGAGACTAGCGGCCAATGAGCAGTTCTTC. The complete variable domain, with remaining parts taken from reference TRBV19 and TRBJ2-1, reads DGGITQSPKYLFRKEGQNVTLSCEQNLNHDAMYWYRQDPGQGLRLIYYSQIVNDFQKGDIAEGYSVSREKKESFPLTVTSAQKNPTAFYLCASSTRRLAANEQFFGPGTRLTVL.

This clone was seen more than once but under ten times. The J gene is TRBJ2-4, the V gene TRBV11-2; D ambiguous. The CDR3 totals 15 residues. The V gene's germline CDR1 is SGHAT and CDR2 FQNNGV. Trimming left V 8 bases short and J 0 bases short, with 14 bases between. CDR3: CASPTIPLAKNIQYF. CDR3 bases: TGTGCCAGCCCAACCATCCCACTAGCCAAAAACATTCAGTACTTC.

Within the sample, this clone is medium-sized. This chain connects TRBV30 to TRBJ2-7; the match to TRBD1 covers 8 bases. Germline CDR1 reads GTSNPN; CDR2 reads SVGIG (reference sequence). The V gene end was trimmed by 3 bases and the J gene end by 0 bases; junction bases not matched to a gene: 7. This CDR3 is 15 amino acids long. CDR3 residues: CAWRSTGASSYEQYF. CDR3 bases: TGTGCCTGGAGATCGACAGGGGCGAGCTCCTACGAGCAGTACTTC.

Remarks on this clone: No conserved phenylalanine or tryptophan is present at the end of the CDR3, so a read error is the likely explanation. It is unclear where the CDR3 begins or ends on the DNA, so no DNA is shown, and the CDR3 is as TCRdb lists it. CDR3 sequence reads: CASSELKDRAIL. This chain links TRBV2 with TRBJ2-7. Germline values: CDR1 SNHLY, CDR2 FYNNEI. Counting both end residues, the CDR3 totals 12 amino acids.

This clone was detected only once. The V gene is TRBV7-2, the J gene TRBJ1-6; D is unclear. V was cut by 3 bases and J by 5 bases, with 8 bases left in between. CDR3 length equals 14 residues. The germline gives CDR1 SGHTA, CDR2 FQGNSA. In nucleotides, the CDR3 is TGTGCCAGCAGCTTGGCAAGGGATAATTCACCCCTCCACTTT. Translated, it gives CASSLARDNSPLHF.

This clone has only one observation. This sequence joins TRBV5-6 and TRBJ1-3; tentative D call: TRBD1 (6 bases). V was pared by 0 bases and J by 8 bases, with 15 bases between. CDR1 and CDR2 from the germline V gene are SGHDT and YYEEEE. This CDR3 has 15 residues. In DNA form, the CDR3 reads TGTGCCAGCAGCTTGGTGGAACAGGGCTTTGACACCATATATTTT. Translating gives CASSLVEQGFDTIYF.

The sample holds a few counts of this clone. CDR3 coding DNA: TGCGCCAGCAGCCTGTCGGGACAGGGCTACGAAAAACTGTTTTTT. Protein: CASSLSGQGYEKLFF. This sequence joins TRBV5-1 and TRBJ1-4; 9 bases are shared with TRBD1. Germline loops: CDR1 SGHRS, CDR2 YFSETQ. V lost 4 bases and J lost 8; bases outside the gene matches: 9. The CDR3 runs to 15 residues.

CDR3 residues: CAITAGLANTDTQYF. The CDR3 DNA reads as TGTGCCATCACCGCGGGACTAGCGAACACAGATACGCAGTATTTT. The chain couples TRBV6-6 to TRBJ2-3; TRBD2 matches 10 bases. Unmatched junction bases numbered 9, after V lost 10 bases and J lost 2 bases. The CDR3 extends over 15 amino acids. From germline, CDR1 is MNHNY and CDR2 SVGAGI (reference sequence).

The chain couples TRBV11-3 to TRBJ2-1, with TRBD2 identical over 9 bases. V trimming: 0 bases; J trimming: 9 bases; junction bases outside the gene matches: 6. This CDR3 has 15 residues. Germline assignment: CDR1 SGHNT and CDR2 YENEEA. As DNA, the CDR3 is TGTGCCAGCAGCTTAGATCAGAGCGGGGGGTCTGAGCAGTTCTTC. Amino acid sequence: CASSLDQSGGSEQFF. Together with reference TRBV11-3 and TRBJ2-1, the CDR3 gives the full variable domain: EAGVVQSPRYKIIEKKQPVAFWCNPISGHNTLYWYLQNLGQGPELLIRYENEEAVDDSQLPKDRFSAERLKGVDSTLKIQPAELGDSAVYLCASSLDQSGGSEQFFGPGTRLTVL.

The chain has TRBV10-2 and TRBJ1-5; tentative D call: TRBD1 (6 bases). This CDR3 comprises 17 residues. V lost 0 bases, J lost 0 bases, and 12 bases lay in between. Germline V gene sequence: CDR1 WSHSY, CDR2 SAAADI. CDR3 bases: TGCGCCAGCAGTGAGTCGGGGGGCGGATATAGCAATCAGCCCCAGCATTTT. It is translated as CASSESGGGYSNQPQHF.

The chain recombines TRBV18 with TRBJ2-2, with a weak D call TRBD1 (5 bases). The CDR3 totals 15 residues. CDR1 and CDR2 from the germline V gene are KGHSH and LQKENI. Between the trimmed V and J ends, which lost 0 bases and 1 base, there was a span of 6 bases. CDR3 sequence (DNA): TGTGCCAGCTCACCACCTGGACAGAACACCGGGGAGCTGTTTTTT. Translated: CASSPPGQNTGELFF.